The next 5 T cell receptor beta chains were all read from a single sample in a study of shared clonotypes between healthy human individuals (TCRdb year 2020). To prepare the library, the immunoSEQ multiplex PCR assay was applied. What TCRdb holds here is the immuneACCESS table cut down to in-frame rearrangements. Part of the clones is not present; checked against another copy, under half of the missing clones reflect an unresolved V gene, and the others are unexplained. This sample comprises about 1.5 million clones, over 95% of them detected only once. The ten largest clones add up to about 1.2% of the sample. The sequenced material came from naive CD4+ T cells sorted from blood. In light of the paper, this sample's cell subset or site label describes: CD45RA+ positively selected. All receptors come from a man between 25 and 39 years old in good health.

The chain is built from TRBV5-6 and TRBJ2-1, with 8 bases that match TRBD2. This CDR3 has 16 residues. Per germline, CDR1 SGHDT and CDR2 YYEEEE. V was clipped by 3 bases and J by 0 bases; unmatched bases: 5. In nucleotides, the CDR3 is TGTGCCAGCAGCTCTGTACTAGCGGCCTCCTACAATGAGCAGTTCTTC. This encodes CASSSVLAASYNEQFF. The whole variable domain, filled in from reference TRBV5-6 and TRBJ2-1, reads DAGVTQSPTHLIKTRGQQVTLRCSPKSGHDTVSWYQQALGQGPQFIFQYYEEEERQRGNFPDRFSGHQFPNYSSELNVNALLLGDSALYLCASSSVLAASYNEQFFGPGTRLTVL.

The rearrangement joins TRBV9 to TRBJ2-1; 10 bases line up with TRBD1. The CDR3 loop spans 14 amino acids. The ends lost 2 bases at V and 10 bases at J; junction bases unmatched: 6. The germline CDR1 and CDR2 sequences are SGDLS and YYNGEE. The CDR3, as DNA: TGTGCCAGCAGCGTGGGGGACAGGGGACTGGAGCAGTTCTTC. Its translation: CASSVGDRGLEQFF.

The V and J genes are TRBV27 and TRBJ2-5, with 11 bases lining up with TRBD1. CDR1 MNHEY and CDR2 SMNVEV come from the germline V gene (reference sequence). CDR3 length: 15 amino acids. V was clipped by 5 bases and J by 5 bases; unmatched bases: 7. The CDR3 nucleotides are TGTGCCAGCAGTACGCGGGACAGGGGGTCGGAGACCCAGTACTTC. Translated, it gives CASSTRDRGSETQYF.

The V call is TRBV2, the J call TRBJ2-1; 7 bases are a match to TRBD2. The V segment lost 7 bases and the J segment 1 base; nucleotides outside the gene matches: 4. From germline, CDR1 is SNHLY and CDR2 FYNNEI. The CDR3 loop spans 14 amino acids. The CDR3 reads CASTLLASYNEQFF. For the CDR3, the DNA is TGTGCCAGCACCCTACTAGCGTCCTACAATGAGCAGTTCTTC.

The chain carries TRBV9 and TRBJ2-3; no clear D. The germline V gene encodes CDR1 SGDLS and CDR2 YYNGEE. V was shortened by 0 bases and J by 2 bases, with 7 bases between the two germline ends. The CDR3 extends over 14 amino acids. This CDR3 reads CASSVGPITDTQYF. The CDR3 DNA follows: TGTGCCAGCAGCGTAGGCCCGATCACAGATACGCAGTATTTT.